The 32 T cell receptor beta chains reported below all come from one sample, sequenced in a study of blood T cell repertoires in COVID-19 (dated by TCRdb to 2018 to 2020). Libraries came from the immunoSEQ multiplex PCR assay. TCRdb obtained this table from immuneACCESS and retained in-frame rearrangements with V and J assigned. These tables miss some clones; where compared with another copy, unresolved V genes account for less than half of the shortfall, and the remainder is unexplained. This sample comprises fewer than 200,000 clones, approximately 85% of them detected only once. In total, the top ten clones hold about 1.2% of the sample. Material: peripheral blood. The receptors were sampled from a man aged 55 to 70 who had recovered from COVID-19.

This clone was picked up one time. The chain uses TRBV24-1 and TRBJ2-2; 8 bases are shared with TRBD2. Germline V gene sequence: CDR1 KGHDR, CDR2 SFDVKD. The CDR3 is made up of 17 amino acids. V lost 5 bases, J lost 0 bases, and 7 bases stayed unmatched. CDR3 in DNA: TGTGCCACCAGTGTAATGGAGCGGGGGCCGAACACCGGGGAGCTGTTTTTT. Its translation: CATSVMERGPNTGELFF.

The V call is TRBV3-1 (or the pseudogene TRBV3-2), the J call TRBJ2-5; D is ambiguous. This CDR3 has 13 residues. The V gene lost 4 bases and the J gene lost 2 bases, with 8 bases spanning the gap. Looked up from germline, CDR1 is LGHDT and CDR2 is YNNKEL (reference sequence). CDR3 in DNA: TGTGCCAGCAGCCCTAGACCACAAGAGACCCAGTACTTC. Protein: CASSPRPQETQYF.

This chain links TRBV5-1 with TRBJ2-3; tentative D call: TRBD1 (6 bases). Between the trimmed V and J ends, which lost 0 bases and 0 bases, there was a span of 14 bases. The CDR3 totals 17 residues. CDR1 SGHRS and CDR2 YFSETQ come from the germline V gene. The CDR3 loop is CASSLVGTPLSTDTQYF. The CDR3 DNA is TGCGCCAGCAGCTTGGTTGGGACACCACTTAGCACAGATACGCAGTATTTT.

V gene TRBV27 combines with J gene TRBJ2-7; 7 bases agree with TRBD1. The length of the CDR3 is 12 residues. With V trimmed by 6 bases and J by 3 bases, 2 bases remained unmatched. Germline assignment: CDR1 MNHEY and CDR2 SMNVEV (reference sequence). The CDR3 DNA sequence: TGTGCCAGCAGGGCAGGGGGCTACGAGCAGTACTTC. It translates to CASRAGGYEQYF.

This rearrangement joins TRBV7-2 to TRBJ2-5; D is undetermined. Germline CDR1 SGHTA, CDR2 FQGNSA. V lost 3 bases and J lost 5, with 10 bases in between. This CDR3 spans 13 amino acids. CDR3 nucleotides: TGTGCCAGCAGCTTTTCGTTTCGGGAGACCCAGTACTTC. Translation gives CASSFSFRETQYF.

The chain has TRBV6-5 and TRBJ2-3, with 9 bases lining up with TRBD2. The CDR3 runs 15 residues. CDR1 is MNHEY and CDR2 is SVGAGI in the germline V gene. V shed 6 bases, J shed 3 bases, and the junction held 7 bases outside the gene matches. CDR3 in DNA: TGTGCCAGCAGCAGGAGCGGGGGGTTTACAGATACGCAGTATTTT. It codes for CASSRSGGFTDTQYF.

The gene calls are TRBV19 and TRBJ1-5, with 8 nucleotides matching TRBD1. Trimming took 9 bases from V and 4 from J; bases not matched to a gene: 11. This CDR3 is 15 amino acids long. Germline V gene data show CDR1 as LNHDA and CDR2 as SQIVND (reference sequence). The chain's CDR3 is CASHNRGGANQPQHF. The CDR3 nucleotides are TGTGCCAGCCATAACAGGGGGGGAGCGAATCAGCCCCAGCATTTT.

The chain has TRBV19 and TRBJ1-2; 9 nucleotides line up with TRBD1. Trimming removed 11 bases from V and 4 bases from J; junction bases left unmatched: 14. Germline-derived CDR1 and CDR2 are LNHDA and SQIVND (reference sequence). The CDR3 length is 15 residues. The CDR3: CASREGDREGYGYTF. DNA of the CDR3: TGTGCCTCCCGGGAGGGGGACAGGGAGGGCTATGGCTACACCTTC.

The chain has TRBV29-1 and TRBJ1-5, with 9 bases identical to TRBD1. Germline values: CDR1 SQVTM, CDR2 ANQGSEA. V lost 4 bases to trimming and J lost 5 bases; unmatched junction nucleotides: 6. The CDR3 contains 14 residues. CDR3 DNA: TGCAGCGTTGTGGGGACAGGGCAGGATCAGCCCCAGCATTTT. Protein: CSVVGTGQDQPQHF.

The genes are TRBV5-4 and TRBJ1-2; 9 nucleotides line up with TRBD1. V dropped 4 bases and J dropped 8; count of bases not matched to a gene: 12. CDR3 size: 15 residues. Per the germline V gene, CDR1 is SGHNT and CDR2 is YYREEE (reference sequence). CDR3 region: CASSVRQGETQGYTF. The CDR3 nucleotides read TGTGCCAGCAGCGTCCGACAGGGGGAAACTCAGGGCTACACCTTC.

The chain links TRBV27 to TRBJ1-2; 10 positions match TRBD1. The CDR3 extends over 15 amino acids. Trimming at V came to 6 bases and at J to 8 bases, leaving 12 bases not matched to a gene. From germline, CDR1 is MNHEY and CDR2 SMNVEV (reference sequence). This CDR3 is CASRPGTGDFGGYTF. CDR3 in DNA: TGTGCCAGCAGGCCCGGGACAGGGGATTTTGGGGGCTACACCTTC.

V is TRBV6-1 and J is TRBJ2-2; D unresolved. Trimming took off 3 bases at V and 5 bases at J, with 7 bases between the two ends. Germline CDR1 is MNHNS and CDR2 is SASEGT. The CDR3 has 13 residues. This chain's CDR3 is CASSDIATGELFF. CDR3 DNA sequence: TGTGCCAGCAGTGATATAGCTACCGGGGAGCTGTTTTTT.

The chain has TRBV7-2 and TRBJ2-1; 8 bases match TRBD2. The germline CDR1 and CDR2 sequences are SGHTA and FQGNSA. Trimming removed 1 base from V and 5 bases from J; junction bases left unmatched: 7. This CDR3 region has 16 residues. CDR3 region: CASSLVVAGYNNEQFF. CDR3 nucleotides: TGTGCCAGCAGCTTAGTGGTAGCGGGGTATAACAATGAGCAGTTCTTC.

The CDR3 here is CASSSKGTVVYGYTF. CDR3 bases: TGCGCCAGCAGCTCAAAGGGGACAGTAGTCTACGGCTACACCTTC. The chain is built from TRBV4-1 and TRBJ1-2; 7 nucleotides match TRBD1. The CDR3 has 15 residues. J was trimmed by 8 bases and V by 5 bases; bases with no gene match: 14. Germline lookup yields CDR1 MGHRA and CDR2 YSYEKL.

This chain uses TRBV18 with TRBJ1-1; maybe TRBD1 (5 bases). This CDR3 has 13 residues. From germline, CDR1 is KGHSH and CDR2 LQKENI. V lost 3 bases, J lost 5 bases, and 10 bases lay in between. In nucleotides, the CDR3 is TGTGCCAGCTCACCCAGGGAGGAAACTGAAGCTTTCTTT. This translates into CASSPREETEAFF.

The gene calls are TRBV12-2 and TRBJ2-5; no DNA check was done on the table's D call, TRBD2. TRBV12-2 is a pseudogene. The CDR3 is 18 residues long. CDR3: CASRLGWLVRVRQETQYF. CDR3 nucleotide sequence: TGTGCAAGTCGCTTAGGATGGTTAGTGAGGGTTAGACAAGAGACCCAGTACTTC.

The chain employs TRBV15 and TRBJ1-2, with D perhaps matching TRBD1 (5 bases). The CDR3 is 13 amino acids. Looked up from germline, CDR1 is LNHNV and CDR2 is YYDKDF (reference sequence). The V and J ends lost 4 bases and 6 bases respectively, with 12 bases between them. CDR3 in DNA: TGTGCCACCAGCAACATAGGGGAGGATGGCTACACCTTC. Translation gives CATSNIGEDGYTF.

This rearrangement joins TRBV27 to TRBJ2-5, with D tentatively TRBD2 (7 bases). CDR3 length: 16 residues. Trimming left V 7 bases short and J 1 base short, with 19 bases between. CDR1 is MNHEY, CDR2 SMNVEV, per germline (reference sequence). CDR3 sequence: CASNGVGGGPQETQYF. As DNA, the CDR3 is TGTGCCAGCAACGGAGTAGGGGGAGGGCCCCAAGAGACCCAGTACTTC.

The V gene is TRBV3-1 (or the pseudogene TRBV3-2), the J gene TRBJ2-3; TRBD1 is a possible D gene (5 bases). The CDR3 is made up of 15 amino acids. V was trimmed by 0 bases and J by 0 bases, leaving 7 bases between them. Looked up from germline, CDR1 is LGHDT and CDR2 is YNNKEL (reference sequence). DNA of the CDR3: TGTGCCAGCAGCCAAGAGGCAGGGAGCACAGATACGCAGTATTTT. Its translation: CASSQEAGSTDTQYF.

CDR3 amino acids: CASSQDGGNGANVLTF. CDR3 DNA: TGTGCCAGCAGCCAAGATGGGGGCAATGGGGCCAACGTCCTGACTTTC. J is TRBJ2-6 and V is TRBV3-1 (or the pseudogene TRBV3-2); the D gene is possibly TRBD1 (6 bases). In germline, CDR1 is LGHDT, CDR2 YNNKEL (reference sequence). With 0 bases removed from V and 3 bases from J, the gap between germline ends came to 9 bases. The CDR3 totals 16 residues.

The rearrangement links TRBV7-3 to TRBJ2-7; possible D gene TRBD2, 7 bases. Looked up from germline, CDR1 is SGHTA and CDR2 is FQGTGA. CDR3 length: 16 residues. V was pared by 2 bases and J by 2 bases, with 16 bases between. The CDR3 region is CASSLGGGGLPYEQYF. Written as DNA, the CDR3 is TGTGCCAGCAGCTTAGGCGGCGGGGGCCTCCCCTACGAGCAGTACTTC. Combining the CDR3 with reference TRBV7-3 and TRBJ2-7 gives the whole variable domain GAGVSQTPSNKVTEKGKYVELRCDPISGHTALYWYRQSLGQGPEFLIYFQGTGAADDSGLPNDRFFAVRPEGSVSTLKIQRTERGDSAVYLCASSLGGGGLPYEQYFGPGTRLTVT.

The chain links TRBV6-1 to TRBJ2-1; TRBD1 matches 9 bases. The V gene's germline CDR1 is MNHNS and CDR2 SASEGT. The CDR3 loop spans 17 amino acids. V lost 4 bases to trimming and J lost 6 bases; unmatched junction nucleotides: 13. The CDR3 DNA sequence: TGTGCCAGCAGTGCCAGACCATCGACAGGGGGACGCAATGAGCAGTTCTTC. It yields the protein CASSARPSTGGRNEQFF.

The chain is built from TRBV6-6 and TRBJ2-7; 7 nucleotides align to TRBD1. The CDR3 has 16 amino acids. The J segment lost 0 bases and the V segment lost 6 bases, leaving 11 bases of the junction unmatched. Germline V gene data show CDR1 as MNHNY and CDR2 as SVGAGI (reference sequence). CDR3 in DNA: TGTGCCAGCAGACGACAGGGTCCGATGAGCTCCTACGAGCAGTACTTC. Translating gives CASRRQGPMSSYEQYF.

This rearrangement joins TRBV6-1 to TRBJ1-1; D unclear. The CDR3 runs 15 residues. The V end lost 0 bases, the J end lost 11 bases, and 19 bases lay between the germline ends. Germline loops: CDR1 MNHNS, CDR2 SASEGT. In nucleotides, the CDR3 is TGTGCCAGCAGTGAAGCGCTTGGAGGGAAGGCTAGGGCTTTCTTT. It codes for CASSEALGGKARAFF.

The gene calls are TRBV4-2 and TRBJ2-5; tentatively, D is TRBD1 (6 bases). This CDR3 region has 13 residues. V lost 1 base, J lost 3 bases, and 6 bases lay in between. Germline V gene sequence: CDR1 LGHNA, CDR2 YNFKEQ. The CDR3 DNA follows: TGTGCCAGCAGCCAAGGACAGGAAGAGACCCAGTACTTC. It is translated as CASSQGQEETQYF.

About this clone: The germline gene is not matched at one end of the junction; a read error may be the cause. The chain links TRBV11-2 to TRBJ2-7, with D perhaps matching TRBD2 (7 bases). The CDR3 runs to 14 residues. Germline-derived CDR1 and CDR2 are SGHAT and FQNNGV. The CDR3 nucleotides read TGTGCCAGCAGCTTAAACGGGGGGCGTCACGAGCAGTACTTT. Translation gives CASSLNGGRHEQYF. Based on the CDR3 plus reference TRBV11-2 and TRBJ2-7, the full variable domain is EAGVAQSPRYKIIEKRQSVAFWCNPISGHATLYWYQQILGQGPKLLIQFQNNGVVDDSQLPKDRFSAERLKGVDSTLKIQPAKLEDSAVYLCASSLNGGRHEQYFGPGTRLTVT.

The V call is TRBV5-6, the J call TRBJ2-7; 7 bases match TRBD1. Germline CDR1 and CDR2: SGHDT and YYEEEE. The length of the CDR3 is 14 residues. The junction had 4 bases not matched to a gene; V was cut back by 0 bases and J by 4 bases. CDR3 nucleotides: TGTGCCAGCAGCTTGGGACAGGGTGCTTACGAGCAGTACTTC. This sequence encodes CASSLGQGAYEQYF.

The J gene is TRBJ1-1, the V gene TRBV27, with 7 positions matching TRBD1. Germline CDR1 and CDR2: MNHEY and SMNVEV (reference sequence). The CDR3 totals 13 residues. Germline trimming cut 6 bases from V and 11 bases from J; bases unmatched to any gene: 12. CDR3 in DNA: TGTGCCAGCAGCCCAGGGGGTTGGGGTTCGGCTTTCTTT. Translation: CASSPGGWGSAFF.

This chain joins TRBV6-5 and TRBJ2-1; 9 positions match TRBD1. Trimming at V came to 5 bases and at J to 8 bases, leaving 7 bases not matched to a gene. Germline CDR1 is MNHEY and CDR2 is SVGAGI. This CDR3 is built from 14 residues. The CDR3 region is CASSPGQGLHEQFF. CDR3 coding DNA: TGTGCCAGCAGTCCGGGACAGGGCCTGCATGAGCAGTTCTTC.

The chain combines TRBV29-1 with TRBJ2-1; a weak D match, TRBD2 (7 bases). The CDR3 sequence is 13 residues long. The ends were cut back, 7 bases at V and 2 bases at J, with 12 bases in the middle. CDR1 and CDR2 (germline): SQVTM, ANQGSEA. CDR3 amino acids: CSGGGGAYNEQFF. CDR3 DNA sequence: TGCAGCGGGGGAGGGGGTGCCTACAATGAGCAGTTCTTC.

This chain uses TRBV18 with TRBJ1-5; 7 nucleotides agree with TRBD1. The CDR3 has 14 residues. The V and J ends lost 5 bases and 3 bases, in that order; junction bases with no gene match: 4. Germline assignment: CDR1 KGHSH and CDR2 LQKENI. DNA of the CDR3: TGTGCCAGCTCATACGACAGGGACAATCAGCCCCAGCATTTT. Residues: CASSYDRDNQPQHF.

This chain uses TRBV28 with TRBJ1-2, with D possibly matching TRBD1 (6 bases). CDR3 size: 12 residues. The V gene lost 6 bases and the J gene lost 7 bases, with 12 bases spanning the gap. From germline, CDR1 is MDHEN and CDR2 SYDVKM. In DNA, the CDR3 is TGTGCCAGCAGGTCAGGGGATCCTGGCTACACCTTC. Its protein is CASRSGDPGYTF.